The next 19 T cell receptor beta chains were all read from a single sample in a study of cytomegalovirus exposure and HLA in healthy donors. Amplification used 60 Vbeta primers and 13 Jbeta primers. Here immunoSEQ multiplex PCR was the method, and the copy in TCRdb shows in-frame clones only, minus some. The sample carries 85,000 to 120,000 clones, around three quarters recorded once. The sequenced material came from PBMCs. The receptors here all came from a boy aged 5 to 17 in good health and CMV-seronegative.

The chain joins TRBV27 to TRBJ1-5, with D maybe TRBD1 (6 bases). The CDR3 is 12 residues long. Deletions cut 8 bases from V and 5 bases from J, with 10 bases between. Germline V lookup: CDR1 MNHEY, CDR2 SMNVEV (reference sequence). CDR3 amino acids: CASGGNYQPQHF. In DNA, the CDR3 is TGTGCCAGCGGGGGCAATTATCAGCCCCAGCATTTT.

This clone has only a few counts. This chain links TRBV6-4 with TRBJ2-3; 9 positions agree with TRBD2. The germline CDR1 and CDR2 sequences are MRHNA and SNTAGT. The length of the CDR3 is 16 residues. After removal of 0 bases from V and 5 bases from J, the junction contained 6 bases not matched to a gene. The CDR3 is CASSDSGGGAGDTQYF. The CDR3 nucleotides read TGTGCCAGCAGTGACTCTGGCGGGGGGGCCGGAGATACGCAGTATTTT.

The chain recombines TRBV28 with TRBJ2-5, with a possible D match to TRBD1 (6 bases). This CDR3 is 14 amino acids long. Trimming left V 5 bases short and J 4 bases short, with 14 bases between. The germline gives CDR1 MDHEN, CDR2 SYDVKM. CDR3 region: CASSLRGLSETQYF. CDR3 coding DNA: TGTGCCAGCAGTCTCAGGGGTTTGTCAGAGACCCAGTACTTC.

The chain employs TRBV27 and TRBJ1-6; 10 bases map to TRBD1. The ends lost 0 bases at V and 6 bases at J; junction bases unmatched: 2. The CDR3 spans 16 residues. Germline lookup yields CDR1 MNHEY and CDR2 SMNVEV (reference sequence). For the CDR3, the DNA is TGTGCCAGCAGTTTATCGGGGGACAGGGGTAATTCACCCCTCCACTTT. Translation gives CASSLSGDRGNSPLHF.

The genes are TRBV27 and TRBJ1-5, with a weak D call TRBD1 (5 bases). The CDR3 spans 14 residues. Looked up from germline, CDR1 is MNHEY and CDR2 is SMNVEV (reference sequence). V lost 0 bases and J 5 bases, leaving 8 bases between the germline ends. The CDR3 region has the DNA TGTGCCAGCAGTTTATCCCAGGGTTATCAGCCCCAGCATTTT. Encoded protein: CASSLSQGYQPQHF.

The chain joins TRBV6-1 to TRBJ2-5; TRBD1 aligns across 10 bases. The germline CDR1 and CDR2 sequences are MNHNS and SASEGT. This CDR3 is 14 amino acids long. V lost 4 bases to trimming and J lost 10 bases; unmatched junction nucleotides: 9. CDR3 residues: CASSARQGANGQYF. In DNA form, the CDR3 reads TGTGCCAGCAGTGCTAGACAGGGGGCGAATGGCCAGTACTTC.

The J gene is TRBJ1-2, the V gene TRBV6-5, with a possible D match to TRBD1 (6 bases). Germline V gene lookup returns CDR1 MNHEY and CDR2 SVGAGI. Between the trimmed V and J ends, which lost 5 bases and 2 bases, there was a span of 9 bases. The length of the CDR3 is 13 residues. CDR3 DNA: TGTGCCAGCAGTCCAGGGGTAAACTATGGCTACACCTTC. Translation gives CASSPGVNYGYTF.

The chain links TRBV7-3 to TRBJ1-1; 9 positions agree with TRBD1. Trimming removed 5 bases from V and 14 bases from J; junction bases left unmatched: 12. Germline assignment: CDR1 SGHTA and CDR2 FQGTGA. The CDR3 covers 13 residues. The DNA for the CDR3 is TGTGCCAGCAGCGGTAACCGGGGACAGGGTTTGTTCTTT. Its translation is CASSGNRGQGLFF. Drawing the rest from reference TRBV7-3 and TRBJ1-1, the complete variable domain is GAGVSQTPSNKVTEKGKYVELRCDPISGHTALYWYRQSLGQGPEFLIYFQGTGAADDSGLPNDRFFAVRPEGSVSTLKIQRTERGDSAVYLCASSGNRGQGLFFGQGTRLTVV.

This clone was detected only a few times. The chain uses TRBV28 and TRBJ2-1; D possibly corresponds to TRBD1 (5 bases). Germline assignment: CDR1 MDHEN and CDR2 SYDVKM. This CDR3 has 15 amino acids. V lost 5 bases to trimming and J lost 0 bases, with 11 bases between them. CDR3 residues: CASSETEGSYNEQFF. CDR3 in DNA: TGTGCCAGCAGTGAGACAGAAGGCTCCTACAATGAGCAGTTCTTC.

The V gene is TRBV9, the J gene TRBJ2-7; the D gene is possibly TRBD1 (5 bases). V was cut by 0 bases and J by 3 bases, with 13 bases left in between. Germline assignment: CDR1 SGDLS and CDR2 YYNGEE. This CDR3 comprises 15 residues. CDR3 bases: TGTGCCAGCAGCGTAGCTGGCCTAGGGGACTACGAGCAGTACTTC. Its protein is CASSVAGLGDYEQYF.

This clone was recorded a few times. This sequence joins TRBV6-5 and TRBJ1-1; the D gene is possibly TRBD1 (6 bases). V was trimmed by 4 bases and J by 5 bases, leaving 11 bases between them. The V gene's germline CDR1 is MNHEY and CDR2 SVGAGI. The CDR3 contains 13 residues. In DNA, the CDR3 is TGTGCCAGCAGTTTGGCACAGGGAACTGAAGCTTTCTTT. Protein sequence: CASSLAQGTEAFF.

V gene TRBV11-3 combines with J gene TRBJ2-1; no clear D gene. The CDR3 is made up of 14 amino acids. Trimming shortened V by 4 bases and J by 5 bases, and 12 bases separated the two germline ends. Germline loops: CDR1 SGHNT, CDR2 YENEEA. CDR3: CASSSRPANNEQFF. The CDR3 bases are TGTGCCAGCAGCTCTAGGCCTGCGAACAATGAGCAGTTCTTC.

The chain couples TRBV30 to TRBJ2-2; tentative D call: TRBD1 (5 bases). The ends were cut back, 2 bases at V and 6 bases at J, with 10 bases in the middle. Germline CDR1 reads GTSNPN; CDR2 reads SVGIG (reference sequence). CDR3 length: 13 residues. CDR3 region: CAWSRGHSGELFF. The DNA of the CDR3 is TGTGCCTGGAGTCGCGGACACTCCGGGGAGCTGTTTTTT.

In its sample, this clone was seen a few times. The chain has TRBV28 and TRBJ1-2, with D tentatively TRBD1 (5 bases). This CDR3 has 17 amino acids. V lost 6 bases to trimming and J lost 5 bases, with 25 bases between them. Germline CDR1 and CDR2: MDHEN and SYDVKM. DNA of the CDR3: TGTGCCAGCAGGACAGTTATCGACAGTACGAAAGGGTATGGCTACACCTTC. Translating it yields CASRTVIDSTKGYGYTF.

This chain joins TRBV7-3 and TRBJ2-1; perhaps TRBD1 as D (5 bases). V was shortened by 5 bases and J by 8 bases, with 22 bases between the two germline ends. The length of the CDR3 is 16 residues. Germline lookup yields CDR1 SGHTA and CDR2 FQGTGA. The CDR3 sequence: CASSHQGRSTWDEQFF. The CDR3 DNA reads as TGTGCCAGCAGCCATCAGGGCCGGTCAACGTGGGATGAGCAGTTCTTC.

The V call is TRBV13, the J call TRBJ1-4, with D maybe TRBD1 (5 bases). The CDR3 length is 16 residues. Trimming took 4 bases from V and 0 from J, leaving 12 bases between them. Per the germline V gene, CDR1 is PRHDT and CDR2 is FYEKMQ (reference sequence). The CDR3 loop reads CASSSTVITTNEKLFF. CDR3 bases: TGTGCCAGCAGCTCGACAGTTATTACAACTAATGAAAAACTGTTTTTT.

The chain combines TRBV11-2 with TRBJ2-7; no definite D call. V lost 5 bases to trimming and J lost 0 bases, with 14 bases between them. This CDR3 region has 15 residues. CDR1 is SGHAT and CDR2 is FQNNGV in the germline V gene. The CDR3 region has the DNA TGTGCCAGCAGCCAGCGTTACGCCAGCTCCTACGAGCAGTACTTC. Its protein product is CASSQRYASSYEQYF.

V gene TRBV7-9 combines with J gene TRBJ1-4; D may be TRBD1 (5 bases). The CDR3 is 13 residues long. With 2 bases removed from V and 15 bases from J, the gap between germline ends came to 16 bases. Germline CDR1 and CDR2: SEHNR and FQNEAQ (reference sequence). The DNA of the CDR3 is TGTGCCAGCAGCTTAATGCGGTCAACAGGCTTGTTTTTT. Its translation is CASSLMRSTGLFF.

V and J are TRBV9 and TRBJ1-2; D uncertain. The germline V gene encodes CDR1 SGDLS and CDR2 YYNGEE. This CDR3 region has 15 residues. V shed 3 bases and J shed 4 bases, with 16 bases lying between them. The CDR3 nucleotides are TGTGCCAGCAGCGACGGAGGGAGCCATCTCTATGGCTACACCTTC. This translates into CASSDGGSHLYGYTF.